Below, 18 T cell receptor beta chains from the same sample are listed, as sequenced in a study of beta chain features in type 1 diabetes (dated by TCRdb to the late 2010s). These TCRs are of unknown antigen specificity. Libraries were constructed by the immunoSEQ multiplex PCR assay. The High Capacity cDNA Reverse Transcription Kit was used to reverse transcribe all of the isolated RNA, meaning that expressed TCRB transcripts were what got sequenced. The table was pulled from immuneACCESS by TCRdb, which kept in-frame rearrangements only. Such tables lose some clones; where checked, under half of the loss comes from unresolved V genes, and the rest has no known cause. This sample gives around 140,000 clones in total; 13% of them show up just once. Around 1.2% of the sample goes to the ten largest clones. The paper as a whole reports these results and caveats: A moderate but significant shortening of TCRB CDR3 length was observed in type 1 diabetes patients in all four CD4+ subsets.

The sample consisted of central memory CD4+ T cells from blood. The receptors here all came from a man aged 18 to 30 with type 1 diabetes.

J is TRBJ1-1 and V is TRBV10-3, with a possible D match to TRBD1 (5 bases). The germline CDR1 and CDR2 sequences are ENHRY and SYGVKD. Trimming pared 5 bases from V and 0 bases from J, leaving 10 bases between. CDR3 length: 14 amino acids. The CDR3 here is CAISSTEMNTEAFF. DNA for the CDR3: TGTGCCATCAGTTCGACAGAAATGAACACTGAAGCTTTCTTT.

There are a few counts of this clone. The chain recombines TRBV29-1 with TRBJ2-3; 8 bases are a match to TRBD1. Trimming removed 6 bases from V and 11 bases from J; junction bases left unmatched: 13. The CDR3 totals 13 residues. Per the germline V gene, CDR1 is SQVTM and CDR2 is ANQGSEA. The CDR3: CSVDRDEVEGQYF. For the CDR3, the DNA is TGCAGCGTGGACAGGGACGAGGTGGAAGGGCAGTATTTT.

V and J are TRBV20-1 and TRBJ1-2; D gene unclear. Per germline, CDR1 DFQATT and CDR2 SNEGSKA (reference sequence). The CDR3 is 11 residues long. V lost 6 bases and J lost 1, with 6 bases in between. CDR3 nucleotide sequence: TGCAGTGCAGACTTTAACTATGGCTACACCTTC. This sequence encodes CSADFNYGYTF.

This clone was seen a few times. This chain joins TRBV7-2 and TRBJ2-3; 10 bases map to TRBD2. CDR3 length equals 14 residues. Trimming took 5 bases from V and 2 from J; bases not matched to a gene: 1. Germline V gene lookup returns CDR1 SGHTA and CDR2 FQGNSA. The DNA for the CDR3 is TGTGCCAGCAGCAGCGGGGGGGACACAGATACGCAGTATTTT. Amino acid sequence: CASSSGGDTDTQYF.

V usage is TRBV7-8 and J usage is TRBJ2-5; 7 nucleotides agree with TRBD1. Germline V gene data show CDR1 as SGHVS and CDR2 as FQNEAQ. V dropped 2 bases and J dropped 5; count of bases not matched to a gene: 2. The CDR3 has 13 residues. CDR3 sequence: CASSLSTGETQYF. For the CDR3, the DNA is TGTGCCAGCAGCTTATCGACAGGGGAGACCCAGTACTTC.

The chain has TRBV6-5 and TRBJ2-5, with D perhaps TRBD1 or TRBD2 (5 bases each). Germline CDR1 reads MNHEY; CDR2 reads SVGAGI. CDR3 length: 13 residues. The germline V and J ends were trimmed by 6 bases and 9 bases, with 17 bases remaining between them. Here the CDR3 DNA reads TGTGCCAGCAGCCGGGACCAAAATCCTCCCCAGTACTTC. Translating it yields CASSRDQNPPQYF.

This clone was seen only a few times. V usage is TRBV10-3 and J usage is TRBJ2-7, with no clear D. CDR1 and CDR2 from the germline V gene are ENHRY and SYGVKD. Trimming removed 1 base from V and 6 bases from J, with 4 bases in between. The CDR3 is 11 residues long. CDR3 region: CAISELGEQYF. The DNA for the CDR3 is TGTGCCATCAGTGAGTTAGGCGAGCAGTACTTC.

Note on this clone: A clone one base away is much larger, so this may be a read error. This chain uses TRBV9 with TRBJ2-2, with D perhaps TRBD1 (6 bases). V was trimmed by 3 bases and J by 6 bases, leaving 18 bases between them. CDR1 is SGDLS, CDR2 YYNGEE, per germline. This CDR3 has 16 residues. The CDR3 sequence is CASSGGGGGGSGELFF. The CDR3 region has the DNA TGTGCCAGCAGCGGAGGAGGAGGTGGGGGCTCCGGGGAGCTGTTTTTT.

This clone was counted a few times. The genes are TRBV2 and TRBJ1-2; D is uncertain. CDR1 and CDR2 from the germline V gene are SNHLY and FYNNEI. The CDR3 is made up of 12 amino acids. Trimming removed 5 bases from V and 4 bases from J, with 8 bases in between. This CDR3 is CASSRQVYGYTF. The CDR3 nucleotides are TGTGCCAGCAGTCGGCAGGTCTATGGCTACACCTTC. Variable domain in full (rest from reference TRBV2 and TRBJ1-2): EPEVTQTPSHQVTQMGQEVILRCVPISNHLYFYWYRQILGQKVEFLVSFYNNEISEKSEIFDDQFSVERPDGSNFTLKIRSTKLEDSAMYFCASSRQVYGYTFGSGTRLTVV.

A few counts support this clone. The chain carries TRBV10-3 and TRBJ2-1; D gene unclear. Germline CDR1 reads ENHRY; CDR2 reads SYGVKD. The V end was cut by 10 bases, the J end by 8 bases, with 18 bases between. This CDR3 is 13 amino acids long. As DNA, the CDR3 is TGTGCCACCAACCACGAAGAATGGGATGAGCAGTTCTTC. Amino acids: CATNHEEWDEQFF.

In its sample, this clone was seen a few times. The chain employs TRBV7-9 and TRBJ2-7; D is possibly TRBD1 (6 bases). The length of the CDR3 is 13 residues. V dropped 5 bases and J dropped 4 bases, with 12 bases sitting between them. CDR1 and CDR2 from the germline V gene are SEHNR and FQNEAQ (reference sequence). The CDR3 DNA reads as TGTGCCAGCAGCATAGACACAGGGTACGAGCAGTACTTC. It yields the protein CASSIDTGYEQYF.

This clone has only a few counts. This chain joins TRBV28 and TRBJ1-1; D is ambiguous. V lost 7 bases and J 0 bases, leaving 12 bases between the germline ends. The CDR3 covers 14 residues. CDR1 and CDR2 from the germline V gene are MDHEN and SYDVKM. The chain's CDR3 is CASKGGMMNTEAFF. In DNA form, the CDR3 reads TGTGCCAGCAAGGGTGGTATGATGAACACTGAAGCTTTCTTT.

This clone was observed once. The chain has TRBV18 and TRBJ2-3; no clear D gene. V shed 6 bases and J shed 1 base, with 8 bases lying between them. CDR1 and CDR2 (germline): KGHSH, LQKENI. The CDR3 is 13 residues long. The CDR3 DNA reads TGTGCCAGCTCTGCAATGGGCACAGATACGCAGTATTTT. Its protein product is CASSAMGTDTQYF.

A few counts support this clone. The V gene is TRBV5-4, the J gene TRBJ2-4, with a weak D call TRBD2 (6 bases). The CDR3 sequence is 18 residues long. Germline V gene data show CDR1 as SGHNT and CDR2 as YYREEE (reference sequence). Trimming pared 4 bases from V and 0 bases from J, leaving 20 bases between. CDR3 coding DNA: TGTGCCAGCAGCCCCCCGGGTGGAGGGCCCTTAGCCAAAAACATTCAGTACTTC. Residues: CASSPPGGGPLAKNIQYF.

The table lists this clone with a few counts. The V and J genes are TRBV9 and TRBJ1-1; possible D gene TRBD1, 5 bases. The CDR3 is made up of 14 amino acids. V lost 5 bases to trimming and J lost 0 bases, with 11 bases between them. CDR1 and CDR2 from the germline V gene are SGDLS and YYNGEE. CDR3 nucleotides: TGTGCCAGCAGACCGGGACTAATGAACACTGAAGCTTTCTTT. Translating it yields CASRPGLMNTEAFF.

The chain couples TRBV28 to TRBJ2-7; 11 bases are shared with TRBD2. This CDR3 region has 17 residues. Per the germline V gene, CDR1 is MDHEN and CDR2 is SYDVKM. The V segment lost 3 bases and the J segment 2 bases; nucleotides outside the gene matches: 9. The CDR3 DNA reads TGTGCCAGCAGTTTGTTATTCCCTAGCGGGGGGACCTACGAGCAGTACTTC. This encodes CASSLLFPSGGTYEQYF.

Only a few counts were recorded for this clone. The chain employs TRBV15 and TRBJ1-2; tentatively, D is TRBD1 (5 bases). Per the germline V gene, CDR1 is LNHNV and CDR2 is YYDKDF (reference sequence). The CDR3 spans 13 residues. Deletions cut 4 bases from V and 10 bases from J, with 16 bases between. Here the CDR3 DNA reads TGTGCCACCAGCAACCGGGACTCCGCATACTACACCTTC. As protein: CATSNRDSAYYTF.

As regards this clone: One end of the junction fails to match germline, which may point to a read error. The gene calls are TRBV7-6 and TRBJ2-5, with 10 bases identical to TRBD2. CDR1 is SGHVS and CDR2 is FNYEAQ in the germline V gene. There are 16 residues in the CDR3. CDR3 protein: CASSLASGGGEETQYF. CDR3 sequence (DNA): TGTGCTAGCAGCCTTGCTAGCGGGGGAGGGGAAGAGACCCAGTACTTC. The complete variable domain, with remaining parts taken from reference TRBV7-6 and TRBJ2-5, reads GAGVSQSPRYKVTKRGQDVALRCDPISGHVSLYWYRQALGQGPEFLTYFNYEAQQDKSGLPNDRFSAERPEGSISTLTIQRTEQRDSAMYRCASSLASGGGEETQYFGPGTRLLVL.